Sequencing of this T cell receptor beta chain was carried out in a study of blood T cells in healthy people across ages. Study-level points and caveats: Naive T cell percentage showed a strong correlation with TCR beta diversity.

As concerns this clonotype: Antigen: not known.

For the second PCR, which ran for about 6 to 12 cycles, a sample-barcoded 5' primer and a J-beta primer mix were used. TCRdb analysed the 5' RACE reads with MiXCR anew, one entry per CDR3 protein. The table records hundreds of thousands of distinct CDR3 sequences, over 45% of them present only once. The ends were cut back, 4 bases at V and 5 bases at J, with 7 bases in the middle. Looked up from germline, CDR1 is MNHNS and CDR2 is SASEGT. This CDR3 region has 12 residues. This receptor was identified in a man aged 25-45 years in good health. Specimen: blood. The V gene is TRBV6-1, the J gene TRBJ2-3; D uncertain. The CDR3 is CASSGARDTQYF. DNA of the CDR3: TGTGCCAGCAGTGGGGCTCGAGATACGCAGTATTTT.